This TCR beta chain was identified during a study of shared clonotypes between healthy human individuals (dated by TCRdb to the early 2020s). Broadly, across the study: Three men and two women, aged 18 to 49 years, made up the cohort. For each donor, CD4 naive and CD4 memory were each given three plates, CD8 naive was given two plates, and CD8 memory was given one plate. Blood TCR repertoires of several healthy adults were deeply sequenced to estimate repertoire size and the extent of clonotype sharing between individuals. Libraries were prepared and TCR repertoires were sequenced by different laboratories using diverse techniques, in order to increase sequencing depth and limit assay-specific biases. Between about 0.94 and 8.9 billion PBMCs per donor were obtained by leukapheresis. The paper's findings and limits, for the study overall: The small number of donors limited the genetic and exposure-history diversity represented. Naive subsets generally had larger estimated clonotype richness than memory subsets. Based on pairwise subsampling, the degree of clonotype sharing among donors was expected to be affected by sequencing depth. Higher generation probabilities were observed for clonotypes shared by all four sorted-subset donors than for non-shared clonotypes. Incomplete sequencing was indicated by rarefaction of sorted-subset datasets, despite the large sequencing depth. Across four donors, roughly 5.1% of naive CD4, approximately 3.6% of naive CD8, approximately 2.5% of memory CD4, and approximately 0.42% of memory CD8 clonotypes were shared. Sampling was restricted to blood, and TCR repertoires in tissues likely differ from the TCR repertoires found in blood.

Healthy HIV-negative adults with no recently reported acute infections or vaccinations were included as donors. Every donor was a Caucasian adult residing in Nashville, Tennessee, USA. Magnetic negative selection was used to enrich CD4+ T cells, after which naive cells were positively selected on CD45RA and the negative fraction became the memory subset. Blood was obtained by leukapheresis, after which PBMCs were separated by Ficoll-Histopaque density gradient centrifugation and cryopreserved in liquid nitrogen vapor phase. Analytical flow cytometry was used to check the purity and quantity of each magnetically sorted T cell population. Genomic DNA was isolated from every sorted fraction and measured by UV absorbance on a Nanodrop 2000c. TCR CDR3 regions were amplified from genomic DNA by multiplex PCR using the deep immunoSEQ assay. Extracted genomic DNA from each cell subset was distributed evenly across all wells of several immunoSEQ 96-well plates, and each plate was treated as a replicate. For sorted subsets, each replicate PCR was loaded with around 220 ng genomic DNA, equivalent to 30,000 or so T cell genomes. Purified libraries were quantified with a Qubit 3.0 fluorometer, sized on a Bioanalyzer 2100, and re-quantified with the KAPA Library Quantification kit. Every immunoSEQ 96-well plate was sequenced on a separate single-read 150-cycle Illumina NextSeq 550 flow cell. In the authors' own workflow: Because the immunoSEQ output held only junctional sequences and lacked quality scores, the filtering could not match the filtering applied to full-length reads. Sequences were annotated with PyIR, a Python wrapper for IgBLAST v1.9, and V/J genes and CDR3 were assigned using IMGT germline references. Reads were removed for weak V/J assignments (E-value above 1e-6), missing CDR3, stop codons, out-of-frame junctions, or ambiguous translated residues. V3J clonotypes were defined as sequences sharing an identical inferred V gene, J gene, and CDR3 amino acid sequence. Percentage overlap between repertoires was calculated by dividing the number of shared unique clonotypes by the size of the smaller repertoire. Repertoire richness was assessed with RTK rarefaction, the Chao1 estimator, and Recon v2.1 estimates of unobserved clonotypes. Generation probabilities were computed with OLGA for all TCRbeta clonotypes obtained by the gDNA method from a handful of donors. TCRdb re-hosts the immuneACCESS table, in-frame sequences only. Its copies lack some clones; in the studies checked, an unresolved V gene accounts for under half of them, and the cause for the rest is not known. V, J and clone size reflect that table, while D and trimming were determined from the DNA. In all, the sample holds roughly 1.4 million clones, and approximately 98.5% of those were seen once. 0.36% of the sample is in the top ten clones.

A word on this clone: The specificity of this receptor is unknown. Qualities for individual bases were not recorded, and no much larger clone is one base off.

Sequenced material: naive CD4+ T cells sorted from blood. The meaning of the sample's cell subset or site label: CD45RA+ positively selected. This clonotype originated in a young man in good health.

The DNA is TGTGCCAGCAGCGAACGGCTCCCGACGCGGGAACAGCGGGAGACAGATACGCAGTATTTT. This yields the protein CASSERLPTREQRETDTQYF. The chain links TRBV2 with TRBJ2-3, with 8 central nucleotides matching TRBD2. At the junction V is shortened by 6 bases and J by 3 bases; bases outside the gene matches: 23. The CDR3 numbers 20 residues from cysteine through phenylalanine. The CDR3 DNA has 60 bases and is translated from base 1. For CDR1 and CDR2, the germline V gene lists SNHLY and FYNNEI.